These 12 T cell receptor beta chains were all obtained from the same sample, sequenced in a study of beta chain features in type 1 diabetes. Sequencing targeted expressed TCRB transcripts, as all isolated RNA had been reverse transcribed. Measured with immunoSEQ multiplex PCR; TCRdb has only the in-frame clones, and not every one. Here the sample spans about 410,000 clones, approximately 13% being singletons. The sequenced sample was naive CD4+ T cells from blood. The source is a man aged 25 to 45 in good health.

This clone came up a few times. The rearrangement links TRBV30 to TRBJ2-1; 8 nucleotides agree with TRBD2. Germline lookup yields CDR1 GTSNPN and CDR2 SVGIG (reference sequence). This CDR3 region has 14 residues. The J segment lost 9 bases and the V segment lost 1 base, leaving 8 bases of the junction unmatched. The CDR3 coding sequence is TGTGCCTGGAGTGGGGGGACTAGGGGCGGTGAGCAGTTCTTC. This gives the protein CAWSGGTRGGEQFF.

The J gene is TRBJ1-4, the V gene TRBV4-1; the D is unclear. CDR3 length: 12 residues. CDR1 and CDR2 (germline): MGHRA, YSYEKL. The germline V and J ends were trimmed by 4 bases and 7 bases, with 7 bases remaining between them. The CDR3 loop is CASSRPGEKLFF. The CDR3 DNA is TGCGCCAGCAGCCGACCTGGTGAAAAACTGTTTTTT.

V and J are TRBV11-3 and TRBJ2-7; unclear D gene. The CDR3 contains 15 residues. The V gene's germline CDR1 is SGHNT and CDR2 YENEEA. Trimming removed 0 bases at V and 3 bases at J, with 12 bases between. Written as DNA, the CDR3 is TGTGCCAGCAGCTTAGATCTGGCTAGTCTCTACGAGCAGTACTTC. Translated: CASSLDLASLYEQYF.

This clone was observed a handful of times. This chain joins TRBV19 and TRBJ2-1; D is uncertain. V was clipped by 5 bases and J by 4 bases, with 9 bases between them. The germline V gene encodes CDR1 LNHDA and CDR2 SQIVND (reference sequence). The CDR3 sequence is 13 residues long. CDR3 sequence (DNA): TGTGCCAGTAGTTTAGTCGGATACAATGAGCAGTTCTTC. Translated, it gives CASSLVGYNEQFF.

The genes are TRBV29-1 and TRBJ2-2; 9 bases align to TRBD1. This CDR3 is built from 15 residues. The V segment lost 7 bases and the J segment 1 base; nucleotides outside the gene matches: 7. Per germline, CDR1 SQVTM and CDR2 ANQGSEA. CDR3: CSAGTGIQNTGELFF. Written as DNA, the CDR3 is TGCAGCGCCGGGACAGGGATTCAGAACACCGGGGAGCTGTTTTTT.

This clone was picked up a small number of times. In DNA form, the CDR3 reads TGTGCCAGAGATACAGGGGAGGGGGAAGAGACCCAGTACTTC. It translates to CARDTGEGEETQYF. The gene calls are TRBV25-1 and TRBJ2-5; TRBD1 or TRBD2 may be the D gene (7 bases each). The V end was cut by 9 bases, the J end by 3 bases, with 17 bases between. The CDR3 is 14 amino acids. CDR1 and CDR2 (germline): MGHDK, SYGVNS.

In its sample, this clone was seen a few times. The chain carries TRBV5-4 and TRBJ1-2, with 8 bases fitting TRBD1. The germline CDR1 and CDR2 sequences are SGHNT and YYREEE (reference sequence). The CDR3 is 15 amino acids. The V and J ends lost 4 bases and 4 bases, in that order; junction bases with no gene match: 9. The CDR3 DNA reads TGTGCCAGCAGCCCTACCCGGGACAGGAGCTATGGCTACACCTTC. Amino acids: CASSPTRDRSYGYTF.

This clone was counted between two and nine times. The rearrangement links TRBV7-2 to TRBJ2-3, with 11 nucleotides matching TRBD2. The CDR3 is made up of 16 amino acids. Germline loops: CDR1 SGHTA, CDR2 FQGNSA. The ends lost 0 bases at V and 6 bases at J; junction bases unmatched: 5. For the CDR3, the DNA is TGTGCCAGCAGCTTAGCGCTCCTAGCGGGAGGCGATACGCAGTATTTT. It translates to CASSLALLAGGDTQYF.

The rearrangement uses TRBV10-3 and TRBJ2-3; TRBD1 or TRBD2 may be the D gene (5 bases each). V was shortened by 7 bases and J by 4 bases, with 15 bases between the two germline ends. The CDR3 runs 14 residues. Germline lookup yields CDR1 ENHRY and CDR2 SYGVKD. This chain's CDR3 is CAITNVGGPDTQYF. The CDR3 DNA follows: TGTGCCATCACAAACGTTGGGGGTCCAGATACGCAGTATTTT.

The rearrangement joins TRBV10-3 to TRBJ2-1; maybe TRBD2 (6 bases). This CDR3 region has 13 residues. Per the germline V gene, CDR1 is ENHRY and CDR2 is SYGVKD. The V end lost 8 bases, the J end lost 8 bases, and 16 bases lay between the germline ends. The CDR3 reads CAIGRDQAHEQFF. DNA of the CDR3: TGTGCCATCGGGCGGGACCAGGCCCATGAGCAGTTCTTC.

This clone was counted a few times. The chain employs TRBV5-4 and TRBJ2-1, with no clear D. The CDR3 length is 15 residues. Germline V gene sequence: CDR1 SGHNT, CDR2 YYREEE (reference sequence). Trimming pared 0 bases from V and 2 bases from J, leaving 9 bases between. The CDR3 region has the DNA TGTGCCAGCAGCTTGGCCGTGGCAGCCTACAATGAGCAGTTCTTC. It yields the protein CASSLAVAAYNEQFF.

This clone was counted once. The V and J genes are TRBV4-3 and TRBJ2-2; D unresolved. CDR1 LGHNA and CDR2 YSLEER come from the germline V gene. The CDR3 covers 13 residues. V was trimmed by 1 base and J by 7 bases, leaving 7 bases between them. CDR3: CASSQVKIGELFF. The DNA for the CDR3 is TGCGCCAGCAGCCAAGTGAAAATCGGGGAGCTGTTTTTT.